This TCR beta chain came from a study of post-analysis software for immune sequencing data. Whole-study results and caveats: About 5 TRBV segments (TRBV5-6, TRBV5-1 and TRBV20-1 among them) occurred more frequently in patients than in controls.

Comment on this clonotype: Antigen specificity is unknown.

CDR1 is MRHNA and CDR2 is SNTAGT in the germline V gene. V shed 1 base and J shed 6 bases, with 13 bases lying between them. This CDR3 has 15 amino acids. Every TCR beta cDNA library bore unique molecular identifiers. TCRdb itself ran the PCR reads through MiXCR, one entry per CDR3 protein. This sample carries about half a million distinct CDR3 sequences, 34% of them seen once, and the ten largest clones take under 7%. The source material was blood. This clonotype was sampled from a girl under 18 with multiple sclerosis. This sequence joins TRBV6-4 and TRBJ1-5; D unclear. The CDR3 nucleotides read TGTGCCAGCAGTGACTGGGCAGGAGCCCTTCAGCCCCAGCATTTT. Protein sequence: CASSDWAGALQPQHF.